This TCR beta chain was recorded in a study of OX40 agonist ivuxolimab in advanced cancers. About the research overall: Two cutaneous melanoma patients and one hepatocellular carcinoma patient, three in all, had partial responses.

Germline CDR1 ENHRY, CDR2 SYGVKD. The CDR3 has 14 residues. The ends were cut back, 11 bases at V and 3 bases at J, with 16 bases in the middle. Generated by immunoSEQ multiplex PCR, the TCRdb table keeps only in-frame clones and is missing some. The table has approximately 7,000 clones, roughly 70% seen once; the top ten hold roughly 34%. The V gene is TRBV10-3, the J gene TRBJ2-2; D perhaps matches TRBD2 (5 bases). The sequenced sample was CD4+ or CD8+ T cells sorted from blood, obtained in a trial of the OX40 agonist ivuxolimab. This TCR came from an adult with an advanced solid tumor such as melanoma, head and neck, liver or kidney cancer. CDR3 residues: CAGTLGSYTGELFF. CDR3 coding DNA: TGTGCCGGCACCTTGGGGAGTTACACCGGGGAGCTGTTTTTT.